This TCR beta chain appears in the sequencing data of a study of T cells after yellow fever vaccination. Study overall: The fractions with low cell numbers were processed using SMART-Seq v4 Ultra Low Input.

At least ten counts were recorded for this clonotype. Its antigen is unidentified. Template-switching 5'RACE yielded the TCR cDNA; a universal primer site and UMIs were added in the process. TCRdb fed the 5' RACE reads into MiXCR, producing one record per CDR3 protein. The repertoire consists of roughly 150,000 distinct CDR3 sequences, with around 7% occurring once and the leading ten covering 2.5%. V lost 4 bases to trimming and J lost 7 bases, with 13 bases between them. CDR1 and CDR2 from the germline V gene are LGHNA and YSLEER. The CDR3 is made up of 13 amino acids. Study-level findings and limits: Weaker in magnitude, the secondary response showed a faster peak on day 5 versus 15.

The sequenced sample was CD4+ T cells sorted from PBMCs, obtained 5 days after the first yellow fever vaccination. The chain links TRBV4-3 to TRBJ1-1; D unclear. This TCR was recovered from a man younger than 30 who received the YFV17D yellow fever vaccine. The CDR3 region is CASSPEPGSEAFF. The CDR3 nucleotides are TGCGCCAGCAGCCCAGAACCGGGAAGTGAAGCTTTCTTT.